This T cell receptor beta chain was obtained from a study of CD8 T cells in ankylosing spondylitis. Study-level points and caveats: About 8 highly homologous variants made up a TCR beta motif, and this motif appeared characteristic of ankylosing spondylitis blood. Significant enrichment of disease-linked clones was reportedly seen in matched ankylosing spondylitis synovial fluid. With a CD8+ phenotype, disease-linked clones were relatively rare in peripheral blood. Earlier work had already found some motif variants in reactive arthritis synovial fluid and blood.

5'-RACE, quantitative and with molecular barcodes, yielded the TCR beta libraries. MiXCR, run by TCRdb on the 5' RACE reads, gives a single entry per CDR3 protein. The sample holds approximately 500,000 distinct CDR3 sequences, more than 9.5% seen once. Ten or more counts support this clonotype. Its antigen is not identified. This CDR3 region has 16 residues. Trimming removed 6 bases from V and 9 bases from J; junction bases left unmatched: 13. Germline CDR1 is SNHLY and CDR2 is FYNNEI. The sequence was obtained from a male donor with ankylosing spondylitis. Material: blood, either unsorted or a sorted T cell fraction (not recorded which). This chain links TRBV2 with TRBJ2-1; TRBD2 matches at 11 bases. The CDR3 DNA reads as TGTGCCAGCAGGGAACCTTTAGCGGGAGGGACCATTGAGCAGTTCTTC. It yields the protein CASREPLAGGTIEQFF.